The next 2 T cell receptor beta chains were all read from a single sample in a study of T cells in Graves' hyperthyroidism and ophthalmopathy. From RNA transcripts, TCR beta CDR3 regions were amplified. First-round RT-PCR targeting the TCR CDR3 was performed with the HTBI primer set. TCRdb analysed the multiplex PCR reads with MiXCR anew, one entry per CDR3 protein. The repertoire has about 690,000 distinct CDR3 sequences, 15% to 20% of them found once; the top ten carry around 16%. The source material was blood. The receptors were sampled from a man in his fifties or sixties with Graves' hyperthyroidism.

This clonotype showed up many times. The CDR3, as DNA: TGTGCCAGCAGCCAAGATTCTGGCAGAGACACTGAAGCTTTCTTT. Translating it yields CASSQDSGRDTEAFF. This sequence joins TRBV3-1 and TRBJ1-1; D unresolved. Germline values: CDR1 LGHDT, CDR2 YNNKEL (reference sequence). This CDR3 is built from 15 residues. V lost 0 bases, J lost 3 bases, and 11 bases lay in between.

This clonotype was seen many times. This CDR3 reads CASSAGISGNTIYF. The CDR3 region has the DNA TGTGCCAGCAGTGCGGGAATCTCTGGAAACACCATATATTTT. This rearrangement joins TRBV2 to TRBJ1-3; D call uncertain. Germline CDR1 and CDR2: SNHLY and FYNNEI. There are 14 residues in the CDR3. Trimming stripped 4 bases from V and 0 bases from J, with 7 bases between. The variable domain in full, with the rest retrieved from reference TRBV2 and TRBJ1-3, is EPEVTQTPSHQVTQMGQEVILRCVPISNHLYFYWYRQILGQKVEFLVSFYNNEISEKSEIFDDQFSVERPDGSNFTLKIRSTKLEDSAMYFCASSAGISGNTIYFGEGSWLTVV.